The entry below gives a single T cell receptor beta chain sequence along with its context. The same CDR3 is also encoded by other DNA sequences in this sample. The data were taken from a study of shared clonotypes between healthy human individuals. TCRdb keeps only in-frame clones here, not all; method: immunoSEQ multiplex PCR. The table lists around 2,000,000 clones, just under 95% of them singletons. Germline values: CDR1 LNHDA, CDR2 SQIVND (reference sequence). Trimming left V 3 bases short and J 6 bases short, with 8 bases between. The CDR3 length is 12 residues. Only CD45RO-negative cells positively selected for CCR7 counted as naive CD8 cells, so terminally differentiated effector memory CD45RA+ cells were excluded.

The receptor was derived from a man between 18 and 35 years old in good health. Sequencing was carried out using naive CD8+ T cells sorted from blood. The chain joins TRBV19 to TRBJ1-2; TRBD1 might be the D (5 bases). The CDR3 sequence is CASSIDRDGYTF. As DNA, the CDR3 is TGTGCCAGTAGTATCGACAGAGATGGCTACACCTTC.